This T cell receptor beta chain originates from a study of blood T cell repertoires in COVID-19. On the study more broadly: Spain, Italy and the United States supplied samples that represented acute and convalescent COVID-19. Sources were T cells, B-cell-depleted T cells, or PBMCs; the material itself was cDNA or gDNA.

In the authors' workflow: The authors estimated nucleated cell counts from reference gene primer amplification. Measured with immunoSEQ multiplex PCR; TCRdb has only the in-frame clones, and not every one. The V and J calls and clone size were taken over from that table, and D and trimming were inferred from the DNA. In the table there are about 59,000 clones, approximately 79% of which are singletons. Sequencing was performed on peripheral blood. The source is a human donor in a cohort sampled during active COVID-19.

The CDR3 DNA sequence: TGTGCCAGCAGCCAAGTCGCTAGCGGAGCTAGCTCCTACGAGCAGTACTTC. Translation gives CASSQVASGASSYEQYF. This sequence joins TRBV4-2 and TRBJ2-7; 7 bases match TRBD2. The V segment lost 1 base and the J segment 0 bases; nucleotides outside the gene matches: 9. Germline V CDR1 and CDR2: LGHNA, YNFKEQ. The CDR3 length is 17 residues.